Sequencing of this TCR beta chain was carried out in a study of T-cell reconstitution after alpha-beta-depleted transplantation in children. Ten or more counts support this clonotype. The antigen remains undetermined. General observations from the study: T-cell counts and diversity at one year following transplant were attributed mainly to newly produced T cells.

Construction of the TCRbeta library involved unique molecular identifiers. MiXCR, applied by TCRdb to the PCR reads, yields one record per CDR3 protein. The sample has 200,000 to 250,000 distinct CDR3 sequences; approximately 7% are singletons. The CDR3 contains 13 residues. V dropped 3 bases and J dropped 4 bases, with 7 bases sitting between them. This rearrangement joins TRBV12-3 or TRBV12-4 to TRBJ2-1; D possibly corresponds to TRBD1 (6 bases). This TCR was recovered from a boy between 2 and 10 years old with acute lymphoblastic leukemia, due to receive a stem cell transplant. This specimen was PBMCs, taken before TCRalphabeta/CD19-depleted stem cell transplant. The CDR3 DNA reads TGTGCCAGCAGTTTTCAGGGGTACAATGAGCAGTTCTTC. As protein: CASSFQGYNEQFF.